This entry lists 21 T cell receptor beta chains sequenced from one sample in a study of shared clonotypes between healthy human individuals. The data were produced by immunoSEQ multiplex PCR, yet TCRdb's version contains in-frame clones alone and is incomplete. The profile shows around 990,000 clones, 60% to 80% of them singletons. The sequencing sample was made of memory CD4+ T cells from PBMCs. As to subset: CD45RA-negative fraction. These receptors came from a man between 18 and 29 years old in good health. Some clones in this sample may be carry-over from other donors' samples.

The CDR3 region is CASSLGGVNEKLFF. CDR3 bases: TGTGCCAGCAGCTTGGGGGGGGTTAACGAAAAACTGTTTTTT. The chain couples TRBV5-4 to TRBJ1-4, with D tentatively TRBD1 (5 bases). Germline values: CDR1 SGHNT, CDR2 YYREEE (reference sequence). With 0 bases removed from V and 8 bases from J, the gap between germline ends came to 11 bases. CDR3 length: 14 amino acids.

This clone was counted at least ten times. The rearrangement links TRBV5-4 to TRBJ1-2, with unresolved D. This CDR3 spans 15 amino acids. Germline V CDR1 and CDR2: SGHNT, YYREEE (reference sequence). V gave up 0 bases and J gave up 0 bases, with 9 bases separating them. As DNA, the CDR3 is TGTGCCAGCAGCTTGGAAGACCCCCCTAACTATGGCTACACCTTC. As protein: CASSLEDPPNYGYTF. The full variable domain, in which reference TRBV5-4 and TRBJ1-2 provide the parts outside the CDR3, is ETGVTQSPTHLIKTRGQQVTLRCSSQSGHNTVSWYQQALGQGPQFIFQYYREEENGRGNFPPRFSGLQFPNYSSELNVNALELDDSALYLCASSLEDPPNYGYTFGSGTRLTVV.

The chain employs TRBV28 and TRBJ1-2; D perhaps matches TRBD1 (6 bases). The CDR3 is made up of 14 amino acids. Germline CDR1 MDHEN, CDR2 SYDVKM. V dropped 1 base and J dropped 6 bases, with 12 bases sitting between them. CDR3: CASSLLEQGDGYTF. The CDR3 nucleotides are TGTGCCAGCAGTTTATTAGAACAGGGAGATGGCTACACCTTC.

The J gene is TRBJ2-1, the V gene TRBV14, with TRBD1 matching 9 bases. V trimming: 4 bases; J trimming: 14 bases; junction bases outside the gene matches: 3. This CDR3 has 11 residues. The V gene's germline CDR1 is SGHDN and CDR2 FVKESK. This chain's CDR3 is CASSRGTGKFF. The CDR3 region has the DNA TGTGCCAGCAGCCGAGGGACAGGGAAGTTCTTC.

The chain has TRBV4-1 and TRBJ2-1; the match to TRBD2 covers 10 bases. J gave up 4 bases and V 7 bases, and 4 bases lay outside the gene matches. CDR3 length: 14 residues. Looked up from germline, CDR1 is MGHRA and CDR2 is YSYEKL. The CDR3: CASTSGREYNEQFF. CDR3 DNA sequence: TGCGCCAGCACGAGCGGGAGGGAATACAATGAGCAGTTCTTC.

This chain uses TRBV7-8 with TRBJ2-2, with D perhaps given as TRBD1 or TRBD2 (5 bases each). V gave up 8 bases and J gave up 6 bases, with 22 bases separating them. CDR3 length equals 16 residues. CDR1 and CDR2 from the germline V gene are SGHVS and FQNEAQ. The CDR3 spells CASLVGDGGDAGELFF. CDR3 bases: TGTGCCAGCTTAGTTGGAGATGGGGGTGACGCCGGGGAGCTGTTTTTT.

The CDR3 DNA sequence: TGTGCCAGCGCCCAAAGGAGGGGAAATCAGCCCCAGCATTTT. Translation: CASAQRRGNQPQHF. The chain joins TRBV6-5 to TRBJ1-5, with D possibly being TRBD1 (5 bases). The CDR3 sequence is 14 residues long. Germline CDR1 MNHEY, CDR2 SVGAGI. Trimming cost V 8 bases and J 4 bases, with 15 bases left between them.

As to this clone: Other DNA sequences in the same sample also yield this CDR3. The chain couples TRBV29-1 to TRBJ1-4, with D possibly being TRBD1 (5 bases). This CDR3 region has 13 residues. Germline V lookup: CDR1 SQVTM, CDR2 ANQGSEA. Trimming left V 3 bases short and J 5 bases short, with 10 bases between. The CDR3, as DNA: TGCAGCGTTGAGAGGGGACCAAATGAAAAACTGTTTTTT. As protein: CSVERGPNEKLFF. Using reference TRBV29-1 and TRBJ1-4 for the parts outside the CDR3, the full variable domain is SAVISQKPSRDICQRGTSLTIQCQVDSQVTMMFWYRQQPGQSLTLIATANQGSEATYESGFVIDKFPISRPNLTFSTLTVSNMSPEDSSIYLCSVERGPNEKLFFGSGTQLSVL.

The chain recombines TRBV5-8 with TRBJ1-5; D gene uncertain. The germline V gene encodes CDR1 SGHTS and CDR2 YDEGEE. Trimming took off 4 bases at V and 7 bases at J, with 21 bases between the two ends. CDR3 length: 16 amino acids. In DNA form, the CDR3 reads TGTGCCAGCAGCGCACGGACGGGGTCCAAAGGCCAGCCCCAGCATTTT. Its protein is CASSARTGSKGQPQHF.

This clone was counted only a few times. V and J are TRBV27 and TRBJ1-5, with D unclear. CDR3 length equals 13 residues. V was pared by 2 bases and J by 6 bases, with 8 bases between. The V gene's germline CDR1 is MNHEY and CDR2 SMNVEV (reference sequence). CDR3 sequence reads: CASSLRRSQPQHF. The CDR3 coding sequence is TGTGCCAGCAGTTTACGGCGGAGTCAGCCCCAGCATTTT.

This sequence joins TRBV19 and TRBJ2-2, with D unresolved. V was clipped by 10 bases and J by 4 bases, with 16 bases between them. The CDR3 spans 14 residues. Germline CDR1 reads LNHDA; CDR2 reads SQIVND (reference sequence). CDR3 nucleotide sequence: TGTGCCACCCACAAGGACCGAACCACCGGGGAGCTGTTTTTT. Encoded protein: CATHKDRTTGELFF.

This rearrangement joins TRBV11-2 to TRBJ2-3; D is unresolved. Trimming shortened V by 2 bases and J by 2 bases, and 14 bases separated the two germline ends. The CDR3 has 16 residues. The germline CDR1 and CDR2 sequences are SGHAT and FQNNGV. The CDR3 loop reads CASSLWQAADTDTQYF. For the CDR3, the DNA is TGTGCCAGCAGCTTATGGCAGGCGGCGGACACAGATACGCAGTATTTT.

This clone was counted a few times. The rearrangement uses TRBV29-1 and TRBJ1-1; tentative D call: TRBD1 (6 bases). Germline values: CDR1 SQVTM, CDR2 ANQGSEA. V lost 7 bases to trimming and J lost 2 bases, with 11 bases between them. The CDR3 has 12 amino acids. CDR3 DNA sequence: TGCAGCGGGAACAGGGTAAACACTGAAGCTTTCTTT. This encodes CSGNRVNTEAFF.

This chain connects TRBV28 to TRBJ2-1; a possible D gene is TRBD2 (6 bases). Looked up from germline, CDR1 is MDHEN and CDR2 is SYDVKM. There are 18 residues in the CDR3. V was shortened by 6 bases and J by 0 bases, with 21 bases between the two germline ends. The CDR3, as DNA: TGTGCCAGCAGACTACCTTTCTTAGCGGTTAGCTCCTACAATGAGCAGTTCTTC. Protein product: CASRLPFLAVSSYNEQFF.

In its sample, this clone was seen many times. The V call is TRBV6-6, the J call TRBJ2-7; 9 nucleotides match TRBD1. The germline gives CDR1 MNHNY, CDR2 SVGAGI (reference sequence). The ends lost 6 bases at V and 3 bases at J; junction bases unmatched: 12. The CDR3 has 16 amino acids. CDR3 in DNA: TGTGCCAGCAGGGATTCCGGGGGACAGGGTCACTACGAGCAGTACTTC. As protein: CASRDSGGQGHYEQYF.

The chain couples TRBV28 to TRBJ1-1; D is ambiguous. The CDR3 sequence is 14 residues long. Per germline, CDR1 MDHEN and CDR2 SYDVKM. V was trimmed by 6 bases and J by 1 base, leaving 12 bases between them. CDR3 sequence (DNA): TGTGCCAGCAGATTGACCGCAGCGAACACTGAAGCTTTCTTT. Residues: CASRLTAANTEAFF.

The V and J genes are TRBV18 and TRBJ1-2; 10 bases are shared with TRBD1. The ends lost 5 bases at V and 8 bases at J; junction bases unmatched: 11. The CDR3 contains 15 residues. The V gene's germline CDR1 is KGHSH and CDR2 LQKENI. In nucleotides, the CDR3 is TGTGCCAGCTCATCCAATGCCGGGACAGGGGACGGCTACACCTTC. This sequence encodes CASSSNAGTGDGYTF.

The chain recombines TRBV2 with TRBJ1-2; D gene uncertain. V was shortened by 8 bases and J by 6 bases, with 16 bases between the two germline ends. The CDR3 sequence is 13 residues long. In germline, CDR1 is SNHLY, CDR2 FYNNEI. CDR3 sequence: CASESGLGDGYTF. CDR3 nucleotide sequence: TGTGCCAGCGAGTCAGGCCTTGGGGATGGCTACACCTTC.

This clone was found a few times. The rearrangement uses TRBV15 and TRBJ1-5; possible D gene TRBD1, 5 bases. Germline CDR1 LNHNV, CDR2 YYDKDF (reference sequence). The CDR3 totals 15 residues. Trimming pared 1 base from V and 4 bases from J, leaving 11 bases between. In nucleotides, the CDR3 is TGTGCCACCAGCAGAGGGGGCAGTGGGAATCAGCCCCAGCATTTT. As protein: CATSRGGSGNQPQHF.

DNA for the CDR3: TGTGCCAGTAGTAGCCCCACGAACACTGAAGCTTTCTTT. Residues: CASSSPTNTEAFF. The chain carries TRBV19 and TRBJ1-1; the D is unclear. Germline V gives CDR1 LNHDA, CDR2 SQIVND (reference sequence). CDR3 size: 13 residues. V dropped 4 bases and J dropped 1 base, with 7 bases sitting between them. The whole variable domain, remainder taken from reference TRBV19 and TRBJ1-1, is DGGITQSPKYLFRKEGQNVTLSCEQNLNHDAMYWYRQDPGQGLRLIYYSQIVNDFQKGDIAEGYSVSREKKESFPLTVTSAQKNPTAFYLCASSSPTNTEAFFGQGTRLTVV.

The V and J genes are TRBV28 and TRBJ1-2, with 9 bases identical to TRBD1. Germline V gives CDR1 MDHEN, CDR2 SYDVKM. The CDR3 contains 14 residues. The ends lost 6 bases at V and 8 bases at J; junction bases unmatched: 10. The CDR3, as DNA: TGTGCCAGCAGACCCCTGGGACAGGGAGACGGCTACACCTTC. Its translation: CASRPLGQGDGYTF.